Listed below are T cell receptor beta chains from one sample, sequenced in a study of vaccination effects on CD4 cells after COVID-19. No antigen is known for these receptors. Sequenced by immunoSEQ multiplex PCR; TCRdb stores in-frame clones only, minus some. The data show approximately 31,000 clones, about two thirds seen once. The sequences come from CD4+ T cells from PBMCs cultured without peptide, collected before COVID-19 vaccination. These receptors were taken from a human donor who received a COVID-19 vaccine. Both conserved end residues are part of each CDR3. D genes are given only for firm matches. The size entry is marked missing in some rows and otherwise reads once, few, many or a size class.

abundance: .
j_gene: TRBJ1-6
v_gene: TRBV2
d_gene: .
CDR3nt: TGTGCCAGCAGTGGACCTCCTAATTCACCCCTCCACTTT
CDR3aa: CASSGPPNSPLHF

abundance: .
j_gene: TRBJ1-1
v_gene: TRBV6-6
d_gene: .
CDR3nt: TGTGCCAGCAGTTACTTGGTGGGGGGCGGCACTGAAGCTTTCTTT
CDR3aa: CASSYLVGGGTEAFF

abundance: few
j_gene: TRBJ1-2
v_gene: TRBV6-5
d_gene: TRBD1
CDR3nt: TGTGCCAGCAGTTACGTCCGGACAGGGGGGGGCTATGGCTACACCTTC
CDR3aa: CASSYVRTGGGYGYTF

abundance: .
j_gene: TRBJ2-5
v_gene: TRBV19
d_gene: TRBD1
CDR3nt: TGTGCCAGTAGTCCGACAGGGGGGGAGACCCAGTACTTC
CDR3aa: CASSPTGGETQYF

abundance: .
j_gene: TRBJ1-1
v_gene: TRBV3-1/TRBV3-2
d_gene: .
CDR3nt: TGTGCCAGCAGCCAAGCCCACCGCGGGACAGAAGCTTTCTTT
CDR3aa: CASSQAHRGTEAFF

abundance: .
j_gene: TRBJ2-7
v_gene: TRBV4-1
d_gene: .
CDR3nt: TGCGCCAGCAGCCCGGCTATCCAATCCTACGAGCAGTACTTC
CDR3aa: CASSPAIQSYEQYF

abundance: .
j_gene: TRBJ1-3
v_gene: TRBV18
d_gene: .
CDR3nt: TGTGCCAGCTCACCACCTCACAGTGGAGGTTCTGGAAACACCATATATTTT
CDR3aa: CASSPPHSGGSGNTIYF

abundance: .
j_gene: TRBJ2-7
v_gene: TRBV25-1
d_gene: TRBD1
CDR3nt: TGTGCCAGCAGTGAACCGGGACAGGGTTGGTACGAGCAGTACTTC
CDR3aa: CASSEPGQGWYEQYF

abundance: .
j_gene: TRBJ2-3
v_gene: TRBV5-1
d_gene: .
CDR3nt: TGCGCCAGCAGCTTGGTGGACGGGCTCACAGATACGCAGTATTTT
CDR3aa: CASSLVDGLTDTQYF

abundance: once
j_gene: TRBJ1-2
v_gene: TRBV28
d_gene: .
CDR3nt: TGTGCCAGCGAACCCTACAGGCGAAGCGGGTATGGCTACACCTTC
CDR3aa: CASEPYRRSGYGYTF

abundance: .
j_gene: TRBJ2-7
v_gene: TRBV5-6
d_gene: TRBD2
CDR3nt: TGTGCCAGCAGCTCCTCTAGCGGGGAACCCTACGAGCAGTACTTC
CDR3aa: CASSSSSGEPYEQYF

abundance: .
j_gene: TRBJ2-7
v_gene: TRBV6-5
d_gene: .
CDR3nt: TGTGCAAGCAGTTACTCGAATCCAGTTTCCTACGAGCAGTACTTC
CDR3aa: CASSYSNPVSYEQYF

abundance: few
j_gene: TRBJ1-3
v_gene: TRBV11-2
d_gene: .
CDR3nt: TGTGCCAGCAGCTTAAGGGCCGGGGGAAACACCATATATTTT
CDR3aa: CASSLRAGGNTIYF

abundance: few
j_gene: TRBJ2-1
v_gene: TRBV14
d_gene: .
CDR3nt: TGTGCCAGCAGCCAAGCTAGTCTCCGATCCTCCTACAATGAGCAGTTCTTC
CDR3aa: CASSQASLRSSYNEQFF

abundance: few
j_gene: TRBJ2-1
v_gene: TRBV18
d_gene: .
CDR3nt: TGTGCCAGCTCACCAACGGACAGCTACAATGAGCAGTTCTTC
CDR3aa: CASSPTDSYNEQFF

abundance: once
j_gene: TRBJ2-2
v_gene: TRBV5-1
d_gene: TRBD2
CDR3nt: TGCGCCAGCAGCTTGGGATCTAGCGGGGCCACCGGGGAGCTGTTTTTT
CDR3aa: CASSLGSSGATGELFF

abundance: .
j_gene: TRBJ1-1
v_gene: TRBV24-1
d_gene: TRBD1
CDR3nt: TGTGCCACCACCGGACAGGGGAACACTGAAGCTTTCTTT
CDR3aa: CATTGQGNTEAFF

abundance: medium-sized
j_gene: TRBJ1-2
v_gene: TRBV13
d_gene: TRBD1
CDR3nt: TGTGCCAGCAGCTCGGGAGGGGACAGGGGACCATATGGCTACACCTTC
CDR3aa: CASSSGGDRGPYGYTF

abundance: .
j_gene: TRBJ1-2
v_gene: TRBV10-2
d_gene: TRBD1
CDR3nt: TGCGCCAGCAGTGGGGGACAGGGGGCGGGCGACTATGGCTACACCTTC
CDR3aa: CASSGGQGAGDYGYTF

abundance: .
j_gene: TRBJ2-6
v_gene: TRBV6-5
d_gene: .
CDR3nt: TGTGCCAGCAGTTATGGGACGAGCTCTGGGGCCAACGTCCTGACTTTC
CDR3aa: CASSYGTSSGANVLTF

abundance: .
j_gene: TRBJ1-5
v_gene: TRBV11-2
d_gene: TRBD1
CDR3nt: TGTGCCAGCAGCTTAGGACGATACGGGGGACAGGGAAGGTGGCAGCCCCAGCATTTT
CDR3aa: CASSLGRYGGQGRWQPQHF

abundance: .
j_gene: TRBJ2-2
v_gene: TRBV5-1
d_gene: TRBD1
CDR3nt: TGCGCCAGCAGCCGGCCGGGACAGGGCTCCGGGGAGCTGTTTTTT
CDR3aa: CASSRPGQGSGELFF

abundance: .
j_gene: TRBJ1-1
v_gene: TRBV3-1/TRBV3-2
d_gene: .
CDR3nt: TGTGCCAGCAGCAGAGGTCTTAACACTGAAGCTTTCTTT
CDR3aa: CASSRGLNTEAFF

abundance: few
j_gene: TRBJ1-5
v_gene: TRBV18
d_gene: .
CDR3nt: TGTGCCAGCTCGGATCGGGACTACAATCAGCCCCAGCATTTT
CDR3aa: CASSDRDYNQPQHF

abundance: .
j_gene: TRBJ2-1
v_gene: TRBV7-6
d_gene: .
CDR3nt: TGTGCCAGCAGCTTAGCACCCCGGGGGAGGCGGTACAATGAGCAGTTCTTC
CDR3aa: CASSLAPRGRRYNEQFF

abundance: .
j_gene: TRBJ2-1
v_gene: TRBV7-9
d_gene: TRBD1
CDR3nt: TGTGCCAGCAGCAAGGGGACAGGGCCGTTCAATGAGCAGTTCTTC
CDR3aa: CASSKGTGPFNEQFF

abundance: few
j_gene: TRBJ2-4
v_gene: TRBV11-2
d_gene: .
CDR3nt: TGTGCCAGCAGCTTAATTTGGGGAGCGGGAAACATTCAGTACTTC
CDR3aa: CASSLIWGAGNIQYF

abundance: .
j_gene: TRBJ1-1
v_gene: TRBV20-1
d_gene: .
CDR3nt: TGCAGTGCTAGTTCTTTTAAGGCCAAGCTGAACACTGAAGCTTTCTTT
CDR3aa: CSASSFKAKLNTEAFF

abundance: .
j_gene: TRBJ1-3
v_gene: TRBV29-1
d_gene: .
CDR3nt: TGCAGCGTTGCACAGGGAAACACCATATATTTT
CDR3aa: CSVAQGNTIYF

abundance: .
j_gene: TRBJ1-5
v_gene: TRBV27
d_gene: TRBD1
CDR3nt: TGTGCCAGCAGCCCAGGACAGGTAGCTCAGCCCCAGCATTTT
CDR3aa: CASSPGQVAQPQHF

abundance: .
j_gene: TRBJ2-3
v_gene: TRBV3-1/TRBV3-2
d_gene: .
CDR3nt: TGTGCCAGCAGCCAAGTTAGGACAACGCAGTATTTT
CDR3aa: CASSQVRTTQYF

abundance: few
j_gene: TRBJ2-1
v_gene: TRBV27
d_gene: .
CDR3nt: TGTGCCAGCAGTTTTTGGAGTCAGGGGGGGAATGAGCAGTTCTTC
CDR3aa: CASSFWSQGGNEQFF

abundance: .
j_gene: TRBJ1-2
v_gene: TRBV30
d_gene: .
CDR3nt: TGTGCCTGGATGGGGCAGGCTAACTATGGCTACACCTTC
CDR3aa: CAWMGQANYGYTF

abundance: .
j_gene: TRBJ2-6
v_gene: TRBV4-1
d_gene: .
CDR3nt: TGCGCCAGCAGCCTCTGGGTTCTGTCTGGGGCCAACGTCCTGACTTTC
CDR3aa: CASSLWVLSGANVLTF

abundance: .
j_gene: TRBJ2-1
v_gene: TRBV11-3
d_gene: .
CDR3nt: TGTGCCAGCAGCTTAATGGGGGTCAGGGATGAGCAGTTCTTC
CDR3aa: CASSLMGVRDEQFF

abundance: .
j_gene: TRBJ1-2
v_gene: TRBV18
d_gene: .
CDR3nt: TGTGCCAGCTCACCCAGCCGACTATGGGAGAAGTATGGCTACACCTTC
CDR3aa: CASSPSRLWEKYGYTF

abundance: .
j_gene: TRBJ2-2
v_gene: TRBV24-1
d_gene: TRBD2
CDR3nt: TGTGCCACCAGTGATTCTCCGGGGGGGCCCAACACCGGGGAGCTGTTTTTT
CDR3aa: CATSDSPGGPNTGELFF

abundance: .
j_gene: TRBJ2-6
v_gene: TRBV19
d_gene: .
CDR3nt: TGTGCCAGTAGTATTTCACAGCCCTCTGGGGCCAACGTCCTGACTTTC
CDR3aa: CASSISQPSGANVLTF

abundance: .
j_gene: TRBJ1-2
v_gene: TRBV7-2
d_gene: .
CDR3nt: TGTGCCAGCAGCTTAATGGAAGGCTACACCTTC
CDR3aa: CASSLMEGYTF

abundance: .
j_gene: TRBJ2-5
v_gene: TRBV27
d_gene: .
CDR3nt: TGTGCCAGCAGTTATTCCGGTCTCCTTGCAGAGACCCAGTACTTC
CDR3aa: CASSYSGLLAETQYF

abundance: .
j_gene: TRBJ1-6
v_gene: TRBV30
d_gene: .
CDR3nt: TGTGCCTGGAGTAAAACTTTCCTCCACTTT
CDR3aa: CAWSKTFLHF

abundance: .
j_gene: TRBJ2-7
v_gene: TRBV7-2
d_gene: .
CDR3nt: TGTGCCAGCAGCTTCCAAAGAAGCGAGCAGTACTTC
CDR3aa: CASSFQRSEQYF

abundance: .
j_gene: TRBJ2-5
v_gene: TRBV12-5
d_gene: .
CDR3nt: TGTGCTAGTGGTTTGGGTCGTACCGGGAGCCAAGAGACCCAGTACTTC
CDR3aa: CASGLGRTGSQETQYF

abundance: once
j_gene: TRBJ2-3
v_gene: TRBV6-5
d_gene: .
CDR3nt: TGTGCCAGCAGCTCACAGGGAGATACGCAGTATTTT
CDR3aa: CASSSQGDTQYF

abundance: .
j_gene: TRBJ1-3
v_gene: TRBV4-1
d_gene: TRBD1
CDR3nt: TGCGCCAGCAGGCGGCAGGGGGAAGGAAACACCATATATTTT
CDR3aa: CASRRQGEGNTIYF

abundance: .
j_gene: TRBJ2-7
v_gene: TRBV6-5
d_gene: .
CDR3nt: TGTGCCAGCAGTAGTCGGGGTTTTGGGGAGCAGTACTTC
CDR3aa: CASSSRGFGEQYF

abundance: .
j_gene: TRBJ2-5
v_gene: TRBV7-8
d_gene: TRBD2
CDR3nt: TGTGCCAGCAGATTAGGGACTACCCAAGAGACCCAGTACTTC
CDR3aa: CASRLGTTQETQYF

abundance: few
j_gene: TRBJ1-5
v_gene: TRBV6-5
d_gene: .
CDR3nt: TGTGCCAGCAGTTACATGGGCAATCAGCCCCAGCATTTT
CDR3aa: CASSYMGNQPQHF

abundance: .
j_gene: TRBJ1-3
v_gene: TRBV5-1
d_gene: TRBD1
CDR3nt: TGCGCCAGCAGCTTGGAGGGACAGGTCGGCGACACCATATATTTT
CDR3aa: CASSLEGQVGDTIYF

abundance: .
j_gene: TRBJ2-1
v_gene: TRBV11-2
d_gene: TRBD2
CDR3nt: TGTGCCAGCAGCCCCAGACTAGCGGGAGGAACCCAGTTCTTC
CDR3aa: CASSPRLAGGTQFF

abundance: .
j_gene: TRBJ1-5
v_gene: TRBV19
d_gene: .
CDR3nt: TGTGCCAGTATCCGGACTCCAACAAGCAATCAGCCCCAGCATTTT
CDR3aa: CASIRTPTSNQPQHF

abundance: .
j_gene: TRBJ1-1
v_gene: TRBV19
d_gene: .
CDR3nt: TGTGCCAGTAATAATCAGGGAACCTACGAAGCTTTCTTT
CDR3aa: CASNNQGTYEAFF

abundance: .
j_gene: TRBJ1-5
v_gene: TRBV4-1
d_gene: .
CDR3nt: TGCGCCAGCAGCCAGCCCGCGGGTGGGGGGCTGTTTCAGCCCCAGCATTTT
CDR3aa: CASSQPAGGGLFQPQHF

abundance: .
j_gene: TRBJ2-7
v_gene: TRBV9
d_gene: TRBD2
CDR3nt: TGTGCCAGCAGCGTAGGAAGTACTAGCGGGAGTGTGGAGGAGCAGTACTTC
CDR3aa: CASSVGSTSGSVEEQYF

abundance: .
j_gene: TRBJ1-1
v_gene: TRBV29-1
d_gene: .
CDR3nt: TGCAGCGTTGAATCGGGGTGGACTGAAGCTTTCTTT
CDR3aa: CSVESGWTEAFF